The 7 T cell receptor beta chains below all came from one sample that was sequenced in a study of Ad26.COV2.S vaccination and SARS-CoV-2 variants. The assay was immunoSEQ multiplex PCR, and TCRdb's table has in-frame clones only and misses some. The sample holds around 450,000 clones; roughly 89% are singletons and the top ten take around 2.6%. Treatment: over 15 received Ad26.COV2.S at low or high dose, single or two shots; 5 received placebo; per-sample allocation not given. Day 63 following the first vaccine or placebo injection was when the samples were taken. This sample comprised peripheral blood, obtained in a trial of Ad26.COV2.S vaccine versus placebo. These receptors came from a person between 18 and 60 years old who received the Ad26.COV2.S COVID-19 vaccine or a placebo.

The gene calls are TRBV5-1 and TRBJ2-3; D is uncertain. V lost 0 bases to trimming and J lost 1 base, with 9 bases between them. This CDR3 is 15 amino acids long. From germline, CDR1 is SGHRS and CDR2 YFSETQ. The CDR3 DNA is TGCGCCAGCAGCTTGGCTCGGATGCGCACAGATACGCAGTATTTT. This codes for CASSLARMRTDTQYF.

The rearrangement joins TRBV5-1 to TRBJ1-3; tentatively, D is TRBD1 (6 bases). This CDR3 spans 17 amino acids. The germline CDR1 and CDR2 sequences are SGHRS and YFSETQ. With 0 bases removed from V and 2 bases from J, the gap between germline ends came to 15 bases. Here the CDR3 reads CASSLVGGRGPGNTIYF. CDR3 nucleotide sequence: TGCGCCAGCAGCTTGGTAGGCGGCAGGGGCCCTGGAAACACCATATATTTT. Variable domain in full (rest from reference TRBV5-1 and TRBJ1-3): KAGVTQTPRYLIKTRGQQVTLSCSPISGHRSVSWYQQTPGQGLQFLFEYFSETQRNKGNFPGRFSGRQFSNSRSEMNVSTLELGDSALYLCASSLVGGRGPGNTIYFGEGSWLTVV.

The CDR3 DNA is TGTGCCAGCAGCTTGGCGTCAGATGGAAACACCATATATTTT. It specifies CASSLASDGNTIYF. The V call is TRBV5-4, the J call TRBJ1-3; D is uncertain. V gave up 0 bases and J gave up 3 bases, with 7 bases separating them. The CDR3 loop spans 14 amino acids. Germline-derived CDR1 and CDR2 are SGHNT and YYREEE (reference sequence).

The V and J genes are TRBV10-3 and TRBJ1-2, with TRBD1 matching over 7 bases. The length of the CDR3 is 13 residues. Germline CDR1 and CDR2: ENHRY and SYGVKD. J was trimmed by 1 base and V by 11 bases; bases with no gene match: 7. CDR3 sequence: CAAMGQHNYGYTF. The CDR3 DNA reads TGTGCCGCTATGGGACAGCATAACTATGGCTACACCTTC.

This chain joins TRBV19 and TRBJ2-1; 9 bases are shared with TRBD1. This CDR3 is built from 14 residues. The ends lost 3 bases at V and 8 bases at J; junction bases unmatched: 5. From germline, CDR1 is LNHDA and CDR2 SQIVND (reference sequence). The CDR3 region is CASSIMDRGYEQFF. The CDR3 coding sequence is TGTGCCAGTAGTATTATGGACAGGGGCTATGAGCAGTTCTTC.

The chain is built from TRBV5-1 and TRBJ1-2, with a tentative D call TRBD1 (5 bases). This CDR3 comprises 16 residues. Germline CDR1 and CDR2: SGHRS and YFSETQ. V was pared by 0 bases and J by 4 bases, with 16 bases between. The CDR3 bases are TGCGCCAGCAGCTTGGCCTTGGGGGGTTTATCCTATGGCTACACCTTC. This encodes CASSLALGGLSYGYTF.

The chain carries TRBV5-1 and TRBJ1-2; D remains unclear. Germline V gives CDR1 SGHRS, CDR2 YFSETQ. The CDR3 covers 14 residues. Deletions cut 4 bases from V and 3 bases from J, with 13 bases between. The CDR3 bases are TGCGCCAGCAGCCTTAACCAAGGCCACTATGGCTACACCTTC. This translates into CASSLNQGHYGYTF.